This TCR beta chain was captured by sequencing in a study of shared clonotypes between healthy human individuals. For the study at large: With ages of 18 to 49, the donors were two women and a few men.

Method: immunoSEQ multiplex PCR; TCRdb's copy keeps in-frame clones and lacks some. The table includes around 430,000 clones, roughly 80% detected once. A remark on this clone: Antigen unknown.

The CDR3 covers 18 residues. Trimming took off 4 bases at V and 1 base at J, with 19 bases between the two ends. From germline, CDR1 is LGHNA and CDR2 YSLEER. Findings and limits, study-wide: Sequencing depth was a factor that was expected to affect clonotype sharing among donors. Represented genetic and exposure-history diversity was restricted by having few donors.

The chain carries TRBV4-3 and TRBJ2-2; weak D call: TRBD2 (5 bases). This clonotype was obtained from a woman in her thirties or forties in good health. Some clones in this sample may be carry-over from other donors' samples. The sequenced sample consisted of PBMCs. The DNA of the CDR3 is TGCGCCAGCAGCCCCAGCGGAGCCGCTACCGGGAACACCGGGGAGCTGTTTTTT. It is translated as CASSPSGAATGNTGELFF.